This TCR beta chain appears in the sequencing data of a study of OX40 agonist ivuxolimab in advanced cancers. The wider study: Every 2 weeks, ivuxolimab was infused into the patients intravenously at between 0.01 and 10 mg/kg. Eligibility rules accepted prior anti-PD-1, anti-PD-L1 or anti-CTLA-4 therapy, and 35% to 40% had some.

In the case of this clone: Its antigen remains unknown.

TCRdb's copy holds only in-frame clones and misses some; the assay was immunoSEQ multiplex PCR. This sample has some 73,000 clones; around 83% occur once, and the top ten carry approximately 8.4%. V was shortened by 5 bases and J by 6 bases, with 11 bases between the two germline ends. Germline V gene sequence: CDR1 MNHEY, CDR2 SVGAGI. The CDR3 covers 14 residues. Overall study results and limits: Partial responders receiving 0.1-3.0 mg/kg showed among the lowest clonal expansion.

The J gene is TRBJ1-6, the V gene TRBV6-5; D not resolved. Sequences were derived from CD4+ or CD8+ T cells sorted from blood, sampled in a trial of the OX40 agonist ivuxolimab. This receptor was identified in an adult with an advanced solid tumor such as melanoma, head and neck, liver or kidney cancer. CDR3 protein: CASSTGARNSPLHF. CDR3 coding DNA: TGTGCCAGCAGTACCGGCGCGCGTAATTCACCCCTCCACTTT.